This TCR beta chain stems from a study of CD4 T cells in relation to SARS-CoV-2 and coronaviruses. Before the COVID-19 pandemic, during about 2011-2019, CD4+ T cells were taken from unexposed donors. Profiling relied on immunoSEQ multiplex PCR, and the TCRdb table lists in-frame clones only, not all of them. The sample includes about 55,000 clones, about nine tenths of them seen just once. This clone was observed once. The CDR3 spans 13 residues. In germline, CDR1 is SGHAT, CDR2 FQNNGV. Trimming cost V 4 bases and J 9 bases; bases outside gene matches: 2. This clonotype originated in a human donor in good health. Sequenced material: memory CD4+ T cells from PBMCs. The chain combines TRBV11-2 with TRBJ2-1; TRBD2 aligns across 11 bases. The CDR3 bases are TGTGCCAGCAGCTGGGGGACTAGCGGTGAGCAGTTCTTC. Translation: CASSWGTSGEQFF.